Given below is one TCR beta chain in context. Its cognate antigen is unknown. This sample was taken from a study of T cells expressing NK-cell markers. Turning to the study itself: Each TCR beta repertoire originated in sorted T cells that were CD3+CD56+NKG2C+, CD3+CD56+NKG2C- or CD3+CD56-NKG2C+. HCMV seropositivity characterized seven of the eight sequenced donors, and seronegativity one.

Points from the study as a whole: What remained unclear was the HCMV specificity of expanded NKG2C+ T cell clones.

Germline-derived CDR1 and CDR2 are SGHAT and FQNNGV. The CDR3 has 14 residues. Reanalyzing the 5' RACE reads, TCRdb keeps one entry per CDR3 protein, without DNA. The sample totals under 200,000 distinct CDR3 sequences. This TCR derives from a woman between 18 and 69 years old in good health. Sequences were obtained from blood T cells: a sorted CD56 or NKG2C T cell subset, CD4+ or CD8+ T cells, or bulk PBMC T cells (not recorded which). The rearrangement joins TRBV11-2 to TRBJ1-6; TCRdb's D call, TRBD1, is unchecked because there is no DNA. The CDR3 sequence is CASSKGQAYSPLHF.